Reported below is one TCR beta chain. They ran version v3.0 of the immunoSEQ assay at survey level. The method was immunoSEQ multiplex PCR; TCRdb's version includes in-frame clones alone and lacks a portion of them. The repertoire has fewer than 25,000 clones, roughly 94% of them found once; the top ten carry 2.2%. V was clipped by 2 bases and J by 4 bases; unmatched bases: 13. The CDR3 is 17 amino acids. This sample was taken from a study of long-term antiretroviral therapy in people with HIV. This TCR was recovered from a woman aged 50 to 65 with HIV. Sequencing was performed on unsorted PBMCs, taken about 4.7 years after starting antiretroviral therapy. V usage is TRBV6-7 and J usage is TRBJ1-2, with 7 bases fitting TRBD1. TRBV6-7 is an open reading frame whose function is uncertain. CDR3 sequence (DNA): TGTGCCAGCAGTTACCCTCCCACTAGGGGGCTAGGCTATGGCTACACCTTC. Protein product: CASSYPPTRGLGYGYTF.